Listed below are T cell receptor beta chains from one sample, sequenced in a study of T cell repertoires in cytomegalovirus infection. TCRdb analysed the reads with MiXCR anew, one entry per CDR3 protein. This sample has some 250,000 distinct CDR3 sequences, with approximately 8.3% found just once. The sequencing sample was made of PBMCs. The source of these receptors is a human donor in good health (CMV status not recorded). Some clones in this sample may be carry-over from other donors' samples. CDR3s include the opening cysteine and the closing phenylalanine or tryptophan. Rows may omit the clone size; those that give it use once, few, many or a size class.

TRBJ2-3 | many | TRBV5-1 | CASSDSRGPGTDTQYF
TRBJ1-5 | few | TRBV20-1 | CSASGGQGQHF
TRBJ2-7 | many | TRBV7-2 | CASSLGTHYEQYF
TRBJ2-2 | many | TRBV28 | CASKEVITGELFF
TRBJ2-3 | many | TRBV7-2 | CASSTAGTSGTDTQYF
TRBJ2-1 | few | TRBV12-3/TRBV12-4 | CASSLVINNEQFF
TRBJ2-2 | many | TRBV14 | CASSRQGGITGELFF
TRBJ2-2 | NA | TRBV12-3/TRBV12-4 | CASSLVRDNTGELFF
TRBJ1-4 | NA | TRBV29-1 | CSAGGSGGEKLFF
TRBJ2-1 | many | TRBV18 | CASSPRAQLPRTRNEQFF
TRBJ2-1 | many | TRBV7-2 | CASLPFGASGNEQFF
TRBJ1-3 | many | TRBV7-2 | CASSPSPVGQDSGNTIYF
TRBJ2-7 | few | TRBV20-1 | CSAFGDRTYEQYF
TRBJ2-7 | many | TRBV7-2 | CASSLVAGGEYEQYF
TRBJ1-1 | NA | TRBV14 | CASSRGLTEAFF
TRBJ1-5 | many | TRBV5-4 | CASSLAGQDQPQHF
TRBJ2-5 | many | TRBV7-9 | CASALGGPQETQYF
TRBJ2-3 | few | TRBV4-3 | CASSQDLPGGIDTQYF
TRBJ2-3 | NA | TRBV12-3/TRBV12-4 | CASNAPGGAPDTQYF
TRBJ1-6 | few | TRBV2 | CASRANSPLHF
TRBJ2-3 | few | TRBV28 | CASSSSGGGGTQYF
TRBJ1-1 | many | TRBV7-2 | CASSLAPGGLNTEAFF
TRBJ2-7 | NA | TRBV2 | CASSEAQLATLVYEQYF
TRBJ1-2 | many | TRBV7-2 | CASSSQLAGSYGYTF
TRBJ2-3 | many | TRBV7-2 | CASSPGAGRDTQYF
TRBJ1-4 | many | TRBV12-3/TRBV12-4 | CASSLRTGQGEKLFF
TRBJ2-1 | many | TRBV7-2 | CASSFPVNNEQFF
TRBJ2-7 | many | TRBV6-2/TRBV6-3 | CASSLTMDAYEQYF
TRBJ2-5 | many | TRBV7-2 | CASSLGQVLQETQYF
TRBJ2-7 | few | TRBV7-8 | CASSLARVTEQYF
TRBJ2-1 | many | TRBV7-2 | CASSSWTRERKNEQFF
TRBJ2-7 | many | TRBV6-2/TRBV6-3 | CACGTTYEQYF
TRBJ2-7 | few | TRBV6-6 | CASSPTSVEQYF
TRBJ1-5 | many | TRBV6-2/TRBV6-3 | CASSHDTGSFGQPQHF
TRBJ1-5 | many | TRBV6-6 | CASGRAGNQPQHF
TRBJ2-6 | many | TRBV5-1 | CASSTTTSGANVLTF
TRBJ2-7 | few | TRBV28 | CASKGGGQDEQYF
TRBJ2-2 | few | TRBV5-4 | CASSFSGPTNTGELFF
TRBJ1-2 | few | TRBV7-2 | CASSPRRGAGYGYTF
TRBJ2-7 | many | TRBV6-2/TRBV6-3 | CASSSAGTGGYEQYF
TRBJ2-2 | NA | TRBV7-9 | CASAPLGVLDTGELFF
TRBJ2-1 | many | TRBV24-1 | CATSENREQFF
TRBJ1-5 | many | TRBV7-2 | CASTLKGGGNQPQHF
TRBJ1-3 | many | TRBV6-5 | CASSYSAGAGNTIYF
TRBJ2-3 | few | TRBV4-1 | CASSQDRSLAGGVFKDTQYF
TRBJ2-2 | many | TRBV4-1 | CASSSRIPSGSDTGELFF
TRBJ1-2 | many | TRBV7-2 | CASSLRVQAYGYTF
TRBJ1-1 | many | TRBV20-1 | CSARRPTGETTEAFF
TRBJ2-2 | many | TRBV19 | CATSTWTATTGELFF
TRBJ1-1 | many | TRBV7-2 | CASSLNWGAFF
TRBJ2-2 | few | TRBV11-2 | CASSPRPGRTNTGELFF
TRBJ1-5 | many | TRBV28 | CASSFSWRNQPQHF
TRBJ2-2 | NA | TRBV6-1 | CASRGLAGDTGELFF
TRBJ1-1 | many | TRBV7-2 | CASSFDRGKTEAFF
TRBJ2-3 | NA | TRBV7-2 | CASSLVSSAFTDTQYF
TRBJ1-1 | many | TRBV7-2 | CASSSGRTNTEAFF
TRBJ2-7 | NA | TRBV7-2 | CASSRGGGRSYEQYF
TRBJ1-6 | many | TRBV4-3 | CASRGGGNSPLHF
TRBJ2-3 | many | TRBV20-1 | CSARERLAGISDTQYF